This T cell receptor beta chain was profiled in a study of cytomegalovirus exposure and HLA in healthy donors. Study-wide context: When just under 400 donors were genotyped, 80% to 90% of them were found to fall in the Caucasian-associated ancestry cluster.

CDR1 and CDR2 from the germline V gene are GTSNPN and SVGIG (reference sequence). V was pared by 2 bases and J by 5 bases, with 21 bases between. CDR3 size: 16 residues. Vbeta (60) and Jbeta (13) primers were used in the PCR. Libraries were prepared by immunoSEQ multiplex PCR; TCRdb keeps only in-frame clonotypes and omits some of them. The sample has about 130,000 clones, around 80% seen once; the top ten hold approximately 11%. This receptor was obtained from a young man in good health and CMV-seropositive. The sequencing input was PBMCs. The chain joins TRBV30 to TRBJ2-5, with D tentatively TRBD1 (6 bases). Written as DNA, the CDR3 is TGTGCCTGGAGTCCCCCCGGGACAAGGACCGGGGAGACCCAGTACTTC. This translates into CAWSPPGTRTGETQYF.